The 3 T cell receptor beta chains listed next were all sequenced from one sample in a study of identical twins. TCRdb re-derived calls from the 5' RACE reads in MiXCR, one entry per CDR3 protein. Of 400,000 to 500,000 distinct CDR3 sequences listed, approximately 18% are singletons. The sample taken for sequencing was naive T cells sorted from blood. The origin of the receptors is a man aged 45-65 years in good health.

The chain is built from TRBV5-1 and TRBJ2-7, with TRBD2 matching over 8 bases. V gave up 4 bases and J gave up 3 bases; unmatched junction bases: 21. This CDR3 region has 19 residues. The V gene's germline CDR1 is SGHRS and CDR2 YFSETQ. Here the CDR3 reads CASSIESGGSSSRFYEQYF. The CDR3 DNA reads as TGCGCCAGCAGCATCGAAAGCGGGGGCAGCTCATCCCGGTTCTACGAGCAGTACTTC. The full variable domain, in which reference TRBV5-1 and TRBJ2-7 provide the parts outside the CDR3, is KAGVTQTPRYLIKTRGQQVTLSCSPISGHRSVSWYQQTPGQGLQFLFEYFSETQRNKGNFPGRFSGRQFSNSRSEMNVSTLELGDSALYLCASSIESGGSSSRFYEQYFGPGTRLTVT.

CDR3 protein: CASSFGGATNEKLFF. The CDR3, as DNA: TGTGCCAGCAGTTTCGGTGGAGCAACTAATGAAAAACTGTTTTTT. V usage is TRBV27 and J usage is TRBJ1-4; D remains ambiguous. Trimming shortened V by 3 bases and J by 0 bases, and 8 bases separated the two germline ends. CDR1 is MNHEY, CDR2 SMNVEV, per germline (reference sequence). The CDR3 runs to 15 residues.

The chain combines TRBV28 with TRBJ2-3, with TRBD1 matching 12 bases. V lost 6 bases and J lost 3; bases outside the gene matches: 4. Germline CDR1 MDHEN, CDR2 SYDVKM. The CDR3 has 15 residues. The chain's CDR3 is CASRGDRGRTDTQYF. In DNA form, the CDR3 reads TGTGCCAGCAGGGGGGACAGGGGGCGAACAGATACGCAGTATTTT.